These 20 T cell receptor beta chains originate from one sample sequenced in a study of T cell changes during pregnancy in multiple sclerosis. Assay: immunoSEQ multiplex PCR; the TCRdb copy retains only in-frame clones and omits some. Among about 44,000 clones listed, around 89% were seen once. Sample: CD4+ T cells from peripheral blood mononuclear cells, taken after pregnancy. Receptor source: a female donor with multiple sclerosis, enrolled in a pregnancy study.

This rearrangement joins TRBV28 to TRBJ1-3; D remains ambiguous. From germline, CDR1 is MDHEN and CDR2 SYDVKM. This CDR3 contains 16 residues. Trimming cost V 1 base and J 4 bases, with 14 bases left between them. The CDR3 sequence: CASSLSATVSGNTIYF. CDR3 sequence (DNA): TGTGCCAGCAGTTTATCGGCCACAGTTTCGGGAAACACCATATATTTT.

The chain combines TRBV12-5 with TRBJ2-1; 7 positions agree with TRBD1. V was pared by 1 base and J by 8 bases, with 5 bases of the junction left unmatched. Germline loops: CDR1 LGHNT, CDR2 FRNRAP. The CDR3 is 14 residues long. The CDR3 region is CASGLDNTGDEQFF. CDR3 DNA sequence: TGTGCTAGTGGTTTGGACAATACAGGGGATGAGCAGTTCTTC.

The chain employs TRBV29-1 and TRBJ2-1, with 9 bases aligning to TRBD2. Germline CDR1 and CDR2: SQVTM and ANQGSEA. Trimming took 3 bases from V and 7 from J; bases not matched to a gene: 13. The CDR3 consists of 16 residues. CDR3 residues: CSVDVVGGRATNEQFF. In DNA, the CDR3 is TGCAGCGTTGATGTTGTGGGCGGGAGGGCCACGAATGAGCAGTTCTTC.

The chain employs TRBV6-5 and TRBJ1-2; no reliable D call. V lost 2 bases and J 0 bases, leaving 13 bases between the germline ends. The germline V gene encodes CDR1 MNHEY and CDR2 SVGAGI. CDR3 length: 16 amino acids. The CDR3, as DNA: TGTGCCAGCAGTTACAGTACAGCCTTAGCTAACTATGGCTACACCTTC. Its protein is CASSYSTALANYGYTF.

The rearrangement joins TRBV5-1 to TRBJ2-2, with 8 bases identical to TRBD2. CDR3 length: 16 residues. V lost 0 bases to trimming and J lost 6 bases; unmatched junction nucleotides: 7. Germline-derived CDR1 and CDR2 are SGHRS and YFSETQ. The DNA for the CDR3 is TGCGCCAGCAGCTTGGCGGTGCTAGCGGGCCCCGGGGAGCTGTTTTTT. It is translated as CASSLAVLAGPGELFF.

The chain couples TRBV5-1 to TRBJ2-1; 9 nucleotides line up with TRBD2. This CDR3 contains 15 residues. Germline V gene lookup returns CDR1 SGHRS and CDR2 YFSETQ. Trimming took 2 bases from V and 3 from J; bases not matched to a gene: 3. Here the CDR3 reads CASSFLAGYYNEQFF. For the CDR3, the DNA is TGCGCCAGCAGCTTCCTAGCGGGGTACTACAATGAGCAGTTCTTC.

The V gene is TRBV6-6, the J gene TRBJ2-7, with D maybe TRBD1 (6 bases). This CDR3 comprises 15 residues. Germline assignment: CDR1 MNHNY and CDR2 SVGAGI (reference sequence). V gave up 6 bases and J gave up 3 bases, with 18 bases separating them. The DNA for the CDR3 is TGTGCCAGCAGACCCGGGACACTTACCCACTACGAGCAGTACTTC. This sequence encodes CASRPGTLTHYEQYF.

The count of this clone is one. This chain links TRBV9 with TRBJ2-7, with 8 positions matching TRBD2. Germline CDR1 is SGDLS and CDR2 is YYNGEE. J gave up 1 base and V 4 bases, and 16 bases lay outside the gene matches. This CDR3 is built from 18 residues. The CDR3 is CASSPSSGKVRKSYEQYF. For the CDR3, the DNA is TGTGCCAGCAGCCCGAGTAGCGGGAAGGTCCGGAAATCCTACGAGCAGTACTTC.

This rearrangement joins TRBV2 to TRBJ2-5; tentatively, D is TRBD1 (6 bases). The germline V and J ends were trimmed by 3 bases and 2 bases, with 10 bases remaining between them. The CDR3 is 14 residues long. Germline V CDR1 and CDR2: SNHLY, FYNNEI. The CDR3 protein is CASSEDRQQETQYF. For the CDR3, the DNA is TGTGCCAGCAGTGAGGACAGACAACAAGAGACCCAGTACTTC.

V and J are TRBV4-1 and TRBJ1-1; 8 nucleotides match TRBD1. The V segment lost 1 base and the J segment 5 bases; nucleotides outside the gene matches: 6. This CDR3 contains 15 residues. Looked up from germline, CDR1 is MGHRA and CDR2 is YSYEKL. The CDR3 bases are TGCGCCAGCAGCCAAGTGGACAGGGAAGGGACTGAAGCTTTCTTT. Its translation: CASSQVDREGTEAFF.

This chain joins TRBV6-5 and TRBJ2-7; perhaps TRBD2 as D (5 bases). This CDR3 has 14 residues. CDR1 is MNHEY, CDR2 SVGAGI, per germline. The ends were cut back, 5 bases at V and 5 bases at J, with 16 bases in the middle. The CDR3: CASSRLTGGDEQYF. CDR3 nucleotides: TGTGCCAGCAGTCGGTTGACCGGAGGCGACGAGCAGTACTTC.

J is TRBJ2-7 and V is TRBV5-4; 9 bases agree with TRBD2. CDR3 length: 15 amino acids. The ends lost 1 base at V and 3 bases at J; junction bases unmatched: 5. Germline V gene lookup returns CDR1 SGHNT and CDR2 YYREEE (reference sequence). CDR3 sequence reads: CASSLSLAGSYEQYF. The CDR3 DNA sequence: TGTGCCAGCAGCTTGAGCCTAGCGGGGAGCTACGAGCAGTACTTC. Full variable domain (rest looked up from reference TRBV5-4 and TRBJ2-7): ETGVTQSPTHLIKTRGQQVTLRCSSQSGHNTVSWYQQALGQGPQFIFQYYREEENGRGNFPPRFSGLQFPNYSSELNVNALELDDSALYLCASSLSLAGSYEQYFGPGTRLTVT.

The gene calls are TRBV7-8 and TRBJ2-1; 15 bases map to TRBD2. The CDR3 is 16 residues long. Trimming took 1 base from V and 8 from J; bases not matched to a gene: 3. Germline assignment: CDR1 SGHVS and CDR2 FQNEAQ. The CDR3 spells CASSLGTSGGVDEQFF. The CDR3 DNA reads TGTGCCAGCAGCTTAGGGACTAGCGGGGGGGTCGATGAGCAGTTCTTC.

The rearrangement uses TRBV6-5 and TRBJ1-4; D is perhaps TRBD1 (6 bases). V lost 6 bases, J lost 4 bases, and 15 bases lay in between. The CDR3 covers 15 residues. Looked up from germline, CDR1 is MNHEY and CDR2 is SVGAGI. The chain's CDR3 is CASSRRGRGNEKLFF. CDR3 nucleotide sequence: TGTGCCAGCAGCCGCCGAGGCAGGGGTAATGAAAAACTGTTTTTT.

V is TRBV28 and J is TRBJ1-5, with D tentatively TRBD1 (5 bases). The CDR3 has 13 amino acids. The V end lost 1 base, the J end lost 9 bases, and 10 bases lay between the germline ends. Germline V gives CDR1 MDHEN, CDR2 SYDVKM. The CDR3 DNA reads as TGTGCCAGCAGTTTATCCAGGGTATCGCCCCAGCATTTT. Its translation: CASSLSRVSPQHF.

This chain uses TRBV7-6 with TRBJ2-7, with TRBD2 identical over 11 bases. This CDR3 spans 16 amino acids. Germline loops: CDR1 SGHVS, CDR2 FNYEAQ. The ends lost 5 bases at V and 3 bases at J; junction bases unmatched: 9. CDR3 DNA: TGTGCCAGCAGCGCCCTAACTAGCGGGAGTGTCTACGAGCAGTACTTC. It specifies CASSALTSGSVYEQYF.

The chain's CDR3 is CASSPTPPRQGADTQYF. DNA for the CDR3: TGTGCCAGCAGCCCTACCCCTCCGAGACAGGGGGCAGATACGCAGTATTTT. The V and J genes are TRBV7-6 and TRBJ2-3, with TRBD1 identical over 9 bases. V shed 5 bases and J 4 bases; nucleotides not matched to a gene: 13. Germline V gives CDR1 SGHVS, CDR2 FNYEAQ. The CDR3 covers 17 residues.

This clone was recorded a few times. The CDR3 DNA reads TGTGCCAGCAGCTTAAGTCACGGTGGAAACACCATATATTTT. Translating gives CASSLSHGGNTIYF. The rearrangement uses TRBV7-2 and TRBJ1-3; D uncertain. Germline V gives CDR1 SGHTA, CDR2 FQGNSA. The CDR3 contains 14 residues. The V end lost 2 bases, the J end lost 3 bases, and 8 bases lay between the germline ends.

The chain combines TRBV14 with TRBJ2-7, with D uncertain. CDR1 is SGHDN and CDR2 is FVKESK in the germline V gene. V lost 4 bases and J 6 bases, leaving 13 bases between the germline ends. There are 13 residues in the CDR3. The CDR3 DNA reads TGTGCCAGCAGCCCAATTCAGCAGGCCGAGCAGTACTTC. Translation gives CASSPIQQAEQYF.

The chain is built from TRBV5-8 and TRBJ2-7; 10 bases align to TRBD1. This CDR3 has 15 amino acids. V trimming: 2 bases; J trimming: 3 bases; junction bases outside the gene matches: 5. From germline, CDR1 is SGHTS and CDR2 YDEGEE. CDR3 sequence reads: CASSFYRDRGYEQYF. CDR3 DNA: TGTGCCAGCAGCTTTTATCGGGACAGGGGCTACGAGCAGTACTTC.